The 10 T cell receptor beta chains below were found in one sample sequenced in a study of T-cell memory formation after mild COVID-19. Using its own MiXCR run on the 5' RACE reads, TCRdb lists one record per CDR3 protein. The sample has roughly 130,000 distinct CDR3 sequences; approximately 15% are singletons. The material sequenced was PBMCs or a T cell subset sorted from them (not recorded which). The receptor source for this set is an adult woman who had mild COVID-19 (a few samples of this study predate the infection). Cell type and time point are not known.

The gene calls are TRBV5-1 and TRBJ2-5, with 7 bases that match TRBD1. The CDR3 runs 14 residues. J lost 3 bases, V lost 4 bases, and 6 bases had no gene match. The germline gives CDR1 SGHRS, CDR2 YFSETQ. The CDR3, as DNA: TGCGCCAGCAGCCACGGGACAGCTAAAGAGACCCAGTACTTC. Translation gives CASSHGTAKETQYF.

This clonotype was recorded a few times. The chain links TRBV7-9 to TRBJ2-1; D is perhaps TRBD1 (7 bases). In germline, CDR1 is SEHNR, CDR2 FQNEAQ (reference sequence). This CDR3 is 17 amino acids long. The germline V and J ends were trimmed by 4 bases and 3 bases, with 19 bases remaining between them. The CDR3 sequence is CASSSRQGTDYYNEQFF. In DNA form, the CDR3 reads TGTGCCAGCAGCTCACGACAGGGTACGGACTACTACAATGAGCAGTTCTTC.

The rearrangement joins TRBV27 to TRBJ2-7, with 8 bases identical to TRBD1. The CDR3 totals 13 residues. Losses at the gene ends were 3 bases for V and 7 bases for J; bases not matched to a gene: 5. Looked up from germline, CDR1 is MNHEY and CDR2 is SMNVEV (reference sequence). The CDR3 is CASSFYDRGEQYF. For the CDR3, the DNA is TGTGCCAGCAGTTTCTACGACAGGGGTGAGCAGTACTTC.

The sample holds a few counts of this clonotype. This sequence joins TRBV5-5 and TRBJ1-5, with a tentative D call TRBD1 (6 bases). Germline V gene sequence: CDR1 SGHKS, CDR2 YYEKEE (reference sequence). With 4 bases removed from V and 1 base from J, the gap between germline ends came to 15 bases. The CDR3 covers 16 residues. As DNA, the CDR3 is TGTGCCAGCAGCGTTCAGGGGATGAGGAGCAATCAGCCCCAGCATTTT. Residues: CASSVQGMRSNQPQHF.

This clonotype was counted a few times. The CDR3 is CSARERRDRHTNEQFF. CDR3 nucleotide sequence: TGCAGTGCTAGGGAGAGGAGGGACAGACACACAAATGAGCAGTTCTTC. This chain uses TRBV20-1 with TRBJ2-1, with D possibly matching TRBD1 (7 bases). Germline V lookup: CDR1 DFQATT, CDR2 SNEGSKA (reference sequence). This CDR3 region has 16 residues. With 3 bases removed from V and 7 bases from J, the gap between germline ends came to 22 bases.

This clonotype was recorded a few times. The chain has TRBV4-2 and TRBJ1-2; perhaps TRBD1 as D (6 bases). The ends were cut back, 3 bases at V and 8 bases at J, with 16 bases in the middle. Germline V gene data show CDR1 as LGHNA and CDR2 as YNFKEQ. This CDR3 region has 14 residues. The CDR3 region is CASSQGTLLQGYTF. The CDR3 DNA sequence: TGTGCCAGCAGCCAGGGGACACTGCTACAGGGCTACACCTTC.

This clonotype was counted only a few times. The chain combines TRBV9 with TRBJ2-2; 9 positions match TRBD2. The V and J ends lost 4 bases and 5 bases, in that order; junction bases with no gene match: 9. Germline V gene sequence: CDR1 SGDLS, CDR2 YYNGEE. This CDR3 region has 16 residues. The CDR3, as DNA: TGTGCCAGCAGCCCGGACGGGACTAGCCTGACCGGGGAGCTGTTTTTT. Its translation is CASSPDGTSLTGELFF.

This clonotype was detected a few times. The chain employs TRBV9 and TRBJ2-1; 9 bases map to TRBD2. From germline, CDR1 is SGDLS and CDR2 YYNGEE. The J segment lost 4 bases and the V segment lost 4 bases, leaving 15 bases of the junction unmatched. The CDR3 sequence is 18 residues long. Written as DNA, the CDR3 is TGTGCCAGCAGCACGTCGCTTGCGGGGGGGGCGGTTTACAATGAGCAGTTCTTC. Translated, it gives CASSTSLAGGAVYNEQFF.

CDR3 nucleotides: TGCAGCGTCGCAAATAGGAGGGACCAACTGGCGCGTGGCTACACCTTC. Amino acids: CSVANRRDQLARGYTF. V is TRBV29-1 and J is TRBJ1-2; perhaps TRBD1 as D (5 bases). The CDR3 sequence is 16 residues long. The germline V and J ends were trimmed by 6 bases and 7 bases, with 27 bases remaining between them. Per the germline V gene, CDR1 is SQVTM and CDR2 is ANQGSEA.

This clonotype was seen only a few times. The junction shows a germline mismatch at one end, possibly a read error. The chain joins TRBV7-9 to TRBJ1-1, with a possible D match to TRBD1 (5 bases). The CDR3 sequence is 15 residues long. Germline V gene sequence: CDR1 SEHNR, CDR2 FQNEAQ (reference sequence). The CDR3 loop reads CASSLGGTPNSEAFF. In nucleotides, the CDR3 is TGTGCCAGCAGCTTAGGTGGGACCCCGAACTCTGAAGCTTTCTTT.